The 12 T cell receptor beta chains presented below share a single source sample, sequenced in a study of control samples from healthy donors and cancer patients. Sequenced by immunoSEQ multiplex PCR; TCRdb stores in-frame clones only, minus some. Counted here are over 100,000 clones, 90% occurring once; the ten biggest clones make up 2.5% to 3%. Material for sequencing was blood. The receptors here all came from a man aged 40-49 years in good health.

The gene calls are TRBV7-2 and TRBJ1-2; D gene uncertain. V lost 2 bases and J lost 10, with 14 bases in between. This CDR3 is built from 13 residues. Per germline, CDR1 SGHTA and CDR2 FQGNSA. Here the CDR3 reads CASSLYNLKDYTF. Written as DNA, the CDR3 is TGTGCCAGCAGCTTATATAATCTTAAAGACTACACCTTC. Based on the CDR3 plus reference TRBV7-2 and TRBJ1-2, the full variable domain is GAGVSQSPSNKVTEKGKDVELRCDPISGHTALYWYRQSLGQGLEFLIYFQGNSAPDKSGLPSDRFSAERTGGSVSTLTIQRTQQEDSAVYLCASSLYNLKDYTFGSGTRLTVV.

J is TRBJ2-3 and V is TRBV5-1; D remains ambiguous. The CDR3 sequence is 16 residues long. Germline V gives CDR1 SGHRS, CDR2 YFSETQ. Trimming took off 4 bases at V and 1 base at J, with 16 bases between the two ends. DNA of the CDR3: TGCGCCAGCAGCAATCGGGCCCGGGTAGGCACAGATACGCAGTATTTT. This translates into CASSNRARVGTDTQYF.

The chain employs TRBV15 and TRBJ1-4; D is ambiguous. Germline loops: CDR1 LNHNV, CDR2 YYDKDF (reference sequence). The CDR3 consists of 14 residues. V was clipped by 5 bases and J by 7 bases, with 14 bases between them. In DNA form, the CDR3 reads TGTGCCACCAGCCGACACGGCCCCGCTGAAAAACTGTTTTTT. This codes for CATSRHGPAEKLFF.

The chain has TRBV16 and TRBJ2-7; D might be TRBD1 or TRBD2, each matching 5 bases. This CDR3 region has 14 residues. CDR1 KGHSY and CDR2 FQNENV come from the germline V gene. Trimming took 8 bases from V and 5 from J, leaving 19 bases between them. In nucleotides, the CDR3 is TGTGCCAGCCACGACTCGGGGACGGTCCACGAGCAGTACTTC. Protein: CASHDSGTVHEQYF.

This chain links TRBV7-9 with TRBJ1-2; D remains unclear. Germline V gene data show CDR1 as SEHNR and CDR2 as FQNEAQ (reference sequence). CDR3 length equals 14 residues. Trimming removed 1 base at V and 6 bases at J, with 12 bases between. The CDR3 reads CASSLVGNSNGYTF. The CDR3, as DNA: TGTGCCAGCAGCTTAGTTGGGAACAGCAATGGCTACACCTTC. Full variable domain (remainder filled in from reference TRBV7-9 and TRBJ1-2): DTGVSQNPRHKITKRGQNVTFRCDPISEHNRLYWYRQTLGQGPEFLTYFQNEAQLEKSRLLSDRFSAERPKGSFSTLEIQRTEQGDSAMYLCASSLVGNSNGYTFGSGTRLTVV.

The CDR3 loop is CASSSEGEGDTQYF. The CDR3 region has the DNA TGCGCCAGCAGCTCCGAGGGAGAAGGGGATACGCAGTATTTT. V gene TRBV5-1 combines with J gene TRBJ2-3; perhaps TRBD2 as D (5 bases). Trimming shortened V by 3 bases and J by 6 bases, and 14 bases separated the two germline ends. The germline CDR1 and CDR2 sequences are SGHRS and YFSETQ. This CDR3 is built from 14 residues.

This chain links TRBV5-4 with TRBJ1-6; tentative D call: TRBD1 (5 bases). V dropped 3 bases and J dropped 11 bases, with 15 bases sitting between them. In germline, CDR1 is SGHNT, CDR2 YYREEE (reference sequence). The CDR3 covers 14 residues. CDR3 protein: CASSSQGPGPPLHF. In DNA form, the CDR3 reads TGTGCCAGCAGCTCTCAGGGACCCGGGCCACCCCTCCACTTT.

The chain has TRBV5-4 and TRBJ2-2; D might be TRBD2 (5 bases). Deletions cut 0 bases from V and 6 bases from J, with 12 bases between. This CDR3 comprises 15 residues. Germline V lookup: CDR1 SGHNT, CDR2 YYREEE (reference sequence). The CDR3 spells CASSLGGPSPGELFF. CDR3 sequence (DNA): TGTGCCAGCAGCTTGGGAGGGCCCTCTCCCGGGGAGCTGTTTTTT.

The chain is built from TRBV15 and TRBJ1-1; D might be TRBD1 (6 bases). The germline V and J ends were trimmed by 1 base and 8 bases, with 17 bases remaining between them. Per germline, CDR1 LNHNV and CDR2 YYDKDF (reference sequence). There are 15 residues in the CDR3. DNA for the CDR3: TGTGCCACCAGCAGAGGCGGCATGGGGGCCTCCGAAGCTTTCTTT. Translating it yields CATSRGGMGASEAFF.

This chain joins TRBV6-5 and TRBJ2-5, with 7 bases identical to TRBD1. The CDR3 has 15 residues. J was trimmed by 3 bases and V by 0 bases; bases with no gene match: 4. Germline values: CDR1 MNHEY, CDR2 SVGAGI. CDR3 sequence reads: CASSYSSRGKETQYF. CDR3 nucleotide sequence: TGTGCCAGCAGTTACTCGAGCAGGGGGAAAGAGACCCAGTACTTC.

This clone was seen once. The chain recombines TRBV27 with TRBJ2-3; 10 bases are a match to TRBD2. Germline values: CDR1 MNHEY, CDR2 SMNVEV (reference sequence). The CDR3 has 19 residues. V was pared by 4 bases and J by 0 bases, with 13 bases of the junction left unmatched. The CDR3 is CASSYPLSGGPPSTDTQYF. DNA of the CDR3: TGTGCCAGCAGTTACCCTCTTAGCGGGGGGCCCCCTAGCACAGATACGCAGTATTTT.

In this sample, this clone turned up once. V and J are TRBV1 and TRBJ2-7; no check of the table's D call, TRBD1, against the DNA was made. TRBV1 is given as a pseudogene. This CDR3 is 11 amino acids long. The CDR3 spells CTSPLAHEQYF. For the CDR3, the DNA is TGCACCAGCCCTCTGGCCCACGAGCAGTACTTC.